The 13 T cell receptor beta chains below come from one sample, sequenced in a study of cytomegalovirus exposure and HLA in healthy donors. Method: immunoSEQ multiplex PCR; TCRdb's copy keeps in-frame clones and lacks some. Here the sample spans under 200,000 clones, approximately 87% being singletons. The specimen was PBMCs. These receptor sequences come from a woman in her 30s in good health and CMV-seronegative.

This clone was seen once. The chain recombines TRBV2 with TRBJ2-3; D is uncertain. V was trimmed by 4 bases and J by 6 bases, leaving 5 bases between them. Germline CDR1 reads SNHLY; CDR2 reads FYNNEI. The CDR3 sequence is 11 residues long. The CDR3 loop reads CASSVRDTQYF. The CDR3 nucleotides read TGTGCCAGCAGTGTTCGGGATACGCAGTATTTT.

The rearrangement joins TRBV4-3 to TRBJ1-2, with D unresolved. V was cut by 1 base and J by 3 bases, with 12 bases left in between. Germline V gene data show CDR1 as LGHNA and CDR2 as YSLEER. This CDR3 has 15 residues. CDR3 DNA: TGCGCCAGCAGCCAAGGACATTTGGGTCACTATGGCTACACCTTC. This gives the protein CASSQGHLGHYGYTF.

This chain uses TRBV6-1 with TRBJ1-2; D perhaps matches TRBD1 (5 bases). Germline CDR1 is MNHNS and CDR2 is SASEGT. This CDR3 region has 14 residues. V lost 5 bases to trimming and J lost 8 bases, with 18 bases between them. CDR3 coding DNA: TGTGCCAGCAGTCCGGGAGTAACGGCAGGGGGCTACACCTTC. Its translation is CASSPGVTAGGYTF.

The chain couples TRBV30 to TRBJ2-1; 10 bases line up with TRBD2. J lost 0 bases, V lost 2 bases, and 7 bases had no gene match. Germline lookup yields CDR1 GTSNPN and CDR2 SVGIG (reference sequence). The CDR3 contains 17 residues. The CDR3 nucleotides read TGTGCCTGGAGTAAGCGGGGGGGAACAAGCTCCTACAATGAGCAGTTCTTC. It specifies CAWSKRGGTSSYNEQFF.

This clone appeared a single time. The gene calls are TRBV6-5 and TRBJ2-1; 9 bases line up with TRBD1. The germline V gene has CDR1 MNHEY and CDR2 SVGAGI. The CDR3 is 15 residues long. V gave up 5 bases and J gave up 3 bases; unmatched junction bases: 5. The CDR3 reads CASSPMTGGYNEQFF. The CDR3 coding sequence is TGTGCCAGCAGTCCGATGACAGGGGGCTACAATGAGCAGTTCTTC.

This clone was detected only a few times. V gene TRBV7-2 combines with J gene TRBJ1-6; TRBD1 is a possible D gene (5 bases). Looked up from germline, CDR1 is SGHTA and CDR2 is FQGNSA. Trimming cost V 3 bases and J 12 bases, with 15 bases left between them. The CDR3 has 14 residues. The CDR3 sequence: CASSLGGTSLPLHF. CDR3 in DNA: TGTGCCAGCAGCTTGGGGGGGACTTCCTTACCCCTCCACTTT.

The chain recombines TRBV6-6 with TRBJ2-7, with 8 bases lining up with TRBD2. The CDR3 covers 13 residues. Losses at the gene ends were 6 bases for V and 2 bases for J; bases not matched to a gene: 3. Germline CDR1 is MNHNY and CDR2 is SVGAGI (reference sequence). The CDR3 loop reads CASRDSGTYEQYF. As DNA, the CDR3 is TGTGCCAGCAGGGATAGCGGGACCTACGAGCAGTACTTC.

The V and J genes are TRBV29-1 and TRBJ1-2; 7 nucleotides align to TRBD1. Germline V gene sequence: CDR1 SQVTM, CDR2 ANQGSEA. The V segment lost 2 bases and the J segment 7 bases; nucleotides outside the gene matches: 16. This CDR3 spans 16 amino acids. Written as DNA, the CDR3 is TGCAGCGTTGAACGGACGTCGGGACAGACAGCGGGTGGCTACACCTTC. It codes for CSVERTSGQTAGGYTF.

This rearrangement joins TRBV18 to TRBJ1-1; D not certain. Between the trimmed V and J ends, which lost 3 bases and 2 bases, there was a span of 10 bases. Looked up from germline, CDR1 is KGHSH and CDR2 is LQKENI. The CDR3 loop spans 14 amino acids. Here the CDR3 reads CASSPGQHNTEAFF. CDR3 coding DNA: TGTGCCAGCTCACCTGGGCAGCACAACACTGAAGCTTTCTTT.

This rearrangement joins TRBV7-2 to TRBJ2-7; D gene uncertain. This CDR3 spans 15 amino acids. V was clipped by 2 bases and J by 0 bases, with 11 bases between them. Per germline, CDR1 SGHTA and CDR2 FQGNSA. The CDR3 nucleotides read TGTGCCAGCAGCTTAACTCCGACGAGCTCCTACGAGCAGTACTTC. Protein product: CASSLTPTSSYEQYF.

The V and J genes are TRBV6-5 and TRBJ1-4; 7 bases are shared with TRBD1. Per the germline V gene, CDR1 is MNHEY and CDR2 is SVGAGI. There are 15 residues in the CDR3. The J segment lost 4 bases and the V segment lost 6 bases, leaving 8 bases of the junction unmatched. The DNA for the CDR3 is TGTGCCAGCAGCTCGGGACAGAGCTTTAATGAAAAACTGTTTTTT. It is translated as CASSSGQSFNEKLFF.

The V call is TRBV2, the J call TRBJ1-2, with D unclear. CDR1 is SNHLY, CDR2 FYNNEI, per germline. V was shortened by 6 bases and J by 8 bases, with 16 bases between the two germline ends. The CDR3 length is 13 residues. CDR3 sequence (DNA): TGTGCCAGCAGCGATCCGAGGGCAGAGGGCTACACCTTC. Translation gives CASSDPRAEGYTF.

The chain employs TRBV7-9 and TRBJ1-1; D not certain. V was clipped by 2 bases and J by 5 bases, with 15 bases between them. The CDR3 extends over 15 amino acids. Germline assignment: CDR1 SEHNR and CDR2 FQNEAQ (reference sequence). The CDR3 region is CASSLIAGAMTEAFF. CDR3 DNA sequence: TGTGCCAGCAGCTTAATCGCGGGCGCGATGACTGAAGCTTTCTTT.